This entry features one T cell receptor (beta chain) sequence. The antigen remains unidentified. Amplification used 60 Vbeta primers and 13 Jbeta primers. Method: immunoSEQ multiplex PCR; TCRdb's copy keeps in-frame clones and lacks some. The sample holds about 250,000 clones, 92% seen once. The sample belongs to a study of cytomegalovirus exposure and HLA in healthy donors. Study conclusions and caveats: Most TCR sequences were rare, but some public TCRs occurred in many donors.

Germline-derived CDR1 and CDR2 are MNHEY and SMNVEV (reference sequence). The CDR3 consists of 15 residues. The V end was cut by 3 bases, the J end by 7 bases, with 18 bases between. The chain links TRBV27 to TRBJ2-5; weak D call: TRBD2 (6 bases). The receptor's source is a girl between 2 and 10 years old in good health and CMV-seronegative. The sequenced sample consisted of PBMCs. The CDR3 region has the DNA TGTGCCAGCAGTTTGGGGCTAGCGTCCGGGGGGACCCAGTACTTC. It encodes CASSLGLASGGTQYF.